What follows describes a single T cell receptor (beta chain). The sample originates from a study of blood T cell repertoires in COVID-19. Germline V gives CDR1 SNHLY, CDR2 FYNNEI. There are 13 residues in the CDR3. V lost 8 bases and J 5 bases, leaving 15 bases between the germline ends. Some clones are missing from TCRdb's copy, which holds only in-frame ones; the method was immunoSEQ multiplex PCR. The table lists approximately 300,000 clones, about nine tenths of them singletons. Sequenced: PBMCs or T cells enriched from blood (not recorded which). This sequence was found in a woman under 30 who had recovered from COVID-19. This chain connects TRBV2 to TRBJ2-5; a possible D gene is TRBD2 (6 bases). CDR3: CASVVLARETQYF. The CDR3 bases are TGTGCCAGCGTCGTTCTAGCGCGGGAGACCCAGTACTTC.